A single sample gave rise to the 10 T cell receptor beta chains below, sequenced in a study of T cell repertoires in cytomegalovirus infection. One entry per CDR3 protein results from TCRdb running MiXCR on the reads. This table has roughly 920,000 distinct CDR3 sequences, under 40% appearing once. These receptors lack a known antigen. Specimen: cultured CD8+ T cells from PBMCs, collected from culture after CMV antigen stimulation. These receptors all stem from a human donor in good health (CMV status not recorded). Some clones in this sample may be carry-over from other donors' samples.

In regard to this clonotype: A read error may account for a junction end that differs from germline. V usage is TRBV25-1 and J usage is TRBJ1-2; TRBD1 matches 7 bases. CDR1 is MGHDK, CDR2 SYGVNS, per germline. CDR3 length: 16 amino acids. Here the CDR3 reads CASSDDPTTGNYGCTF. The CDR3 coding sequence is TGTGCCAGCAGTGATGACCCCACGACAGGGAACTATGGCTGCACCTTC.

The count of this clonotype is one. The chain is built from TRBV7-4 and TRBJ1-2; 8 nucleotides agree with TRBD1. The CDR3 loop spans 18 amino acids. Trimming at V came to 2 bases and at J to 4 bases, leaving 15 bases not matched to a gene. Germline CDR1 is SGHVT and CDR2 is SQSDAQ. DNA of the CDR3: TGTGCCAGCAGCTTACCTCTTATGCCGACAGGGGCGAGCTATGGCTACACCTTC. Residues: CASSLPLMPTGASYGYTF.

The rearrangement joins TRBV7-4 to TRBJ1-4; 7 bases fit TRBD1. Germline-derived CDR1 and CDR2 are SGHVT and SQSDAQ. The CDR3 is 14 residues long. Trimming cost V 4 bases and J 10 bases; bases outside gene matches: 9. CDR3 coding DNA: TGTGCCAGCAGCTGGGACAGCAGATATGGAAAACTGTTTTTT. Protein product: CASSWDSRYGKLFF. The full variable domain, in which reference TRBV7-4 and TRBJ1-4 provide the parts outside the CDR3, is GAGVSQSPRYKVAKRGRDVALRCDSISGHVTLYWYRQTLGQGSEVLTYSQSDAQRDKSGRPSGRFSAERPERSVSTLKIQRTEQGDSAVYLCASSWDSRYGKLFFGSGTQLSVL.

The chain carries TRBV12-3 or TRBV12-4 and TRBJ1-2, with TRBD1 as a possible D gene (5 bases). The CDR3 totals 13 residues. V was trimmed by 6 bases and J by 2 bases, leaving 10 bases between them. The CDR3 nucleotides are TGTGCCAGCAGCGAGACAGTAAACTATGGCTACACCTTC. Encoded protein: CASSETVNYGYTF.

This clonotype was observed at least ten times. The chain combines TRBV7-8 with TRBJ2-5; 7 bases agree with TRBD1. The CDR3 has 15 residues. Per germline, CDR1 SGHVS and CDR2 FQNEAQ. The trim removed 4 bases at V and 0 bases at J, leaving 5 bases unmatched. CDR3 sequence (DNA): TGTGCCAGCAGCTCATACGGGACAGACCAAGAGACCCAGTACTTC. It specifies CASSSYGTDQETQYF.

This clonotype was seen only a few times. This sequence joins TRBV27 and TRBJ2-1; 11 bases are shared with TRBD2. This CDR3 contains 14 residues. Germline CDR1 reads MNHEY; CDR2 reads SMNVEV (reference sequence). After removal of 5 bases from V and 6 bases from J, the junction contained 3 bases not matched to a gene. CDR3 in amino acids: CASSPGLAANEQFF. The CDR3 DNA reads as TGTGCCAGCAGTCCGGGACTAGCGGCCAATGAGCAGTTCTTC.

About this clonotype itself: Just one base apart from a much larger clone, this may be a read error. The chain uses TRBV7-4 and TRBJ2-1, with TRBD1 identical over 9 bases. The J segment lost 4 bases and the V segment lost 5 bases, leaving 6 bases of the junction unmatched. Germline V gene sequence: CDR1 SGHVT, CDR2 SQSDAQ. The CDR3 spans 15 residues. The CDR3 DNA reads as TGTGCCAGCAGCCTACAGGGGGCTCTGTACAATGAGCAGTTCTTC. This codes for CASSLQGALYNEQFF.

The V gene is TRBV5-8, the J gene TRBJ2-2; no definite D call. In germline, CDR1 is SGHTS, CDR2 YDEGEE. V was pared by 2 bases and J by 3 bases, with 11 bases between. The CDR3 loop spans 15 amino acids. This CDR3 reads CASSLEGLDTGELFF. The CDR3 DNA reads TGTGCCAGCAGCTTAGAAGGGCTGGACACCGGGGAGCTGTTTTTT.

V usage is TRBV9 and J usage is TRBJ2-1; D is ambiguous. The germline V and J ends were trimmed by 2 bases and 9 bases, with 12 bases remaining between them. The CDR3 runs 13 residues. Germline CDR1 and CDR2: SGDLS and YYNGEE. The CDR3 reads CASSVPIRGEQFF. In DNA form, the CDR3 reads TGTGCCAGCAGCGTCCCGATACGCGGTGAGCAGTTCTTC.

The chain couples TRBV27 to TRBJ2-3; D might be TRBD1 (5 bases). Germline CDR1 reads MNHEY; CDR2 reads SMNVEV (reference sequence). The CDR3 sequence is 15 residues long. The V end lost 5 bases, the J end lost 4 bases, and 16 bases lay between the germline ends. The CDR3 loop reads CASSIRQRGSDTQYF. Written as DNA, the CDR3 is TGTGCCAGCAGTATCCGACAGCGTGGGTCAGATACGCAGTATTTT.